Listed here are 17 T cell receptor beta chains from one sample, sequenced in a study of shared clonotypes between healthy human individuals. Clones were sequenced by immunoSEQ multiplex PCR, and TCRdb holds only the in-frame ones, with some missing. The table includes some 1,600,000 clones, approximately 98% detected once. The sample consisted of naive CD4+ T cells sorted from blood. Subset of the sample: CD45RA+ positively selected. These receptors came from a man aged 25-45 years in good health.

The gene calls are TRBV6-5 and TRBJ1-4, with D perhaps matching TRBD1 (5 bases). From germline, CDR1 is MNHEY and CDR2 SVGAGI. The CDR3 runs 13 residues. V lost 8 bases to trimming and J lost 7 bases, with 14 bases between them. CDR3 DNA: TGTGCCAGCGGGTGGGGGAGGGGTGAAAAACTGTTTTTT. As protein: CASGWGRGEKLFF.

CDR3 amino acids: CASAQRAEAFF. The DNA of the CDR3 is TGTGCCAGTGCACAAAGGGCTGAAGCTTTCTTT. The V and J genes are TRBV19 and TRBJ1-1, with D unresolved. The CDR3 totals 11 residues. Germline CDR1 and CDR2: LNHDA and SQIVND (reference sequence). V was pared by 8 bases and J by 6 bases, with 10 bases between.

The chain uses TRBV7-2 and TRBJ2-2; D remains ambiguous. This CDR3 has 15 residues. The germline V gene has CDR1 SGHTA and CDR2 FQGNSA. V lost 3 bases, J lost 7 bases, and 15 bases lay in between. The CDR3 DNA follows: TGTGCCAGCAGCTTTGACGTGGCTGGTGGCGGGGAGCTGTTTTTT. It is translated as CASSFDVAGGGELFF. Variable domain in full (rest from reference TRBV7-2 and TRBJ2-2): GAGVSQSPSNKVTEKGKDVELRCDPISGHTALYWYRQSLGQGLEFLIYFQGNSAPDKSGLPSDRFSAERTGGSVSTLTIQRTQQEDSAVYLCASSFDVAGGGELFFGEGSRLTVL.

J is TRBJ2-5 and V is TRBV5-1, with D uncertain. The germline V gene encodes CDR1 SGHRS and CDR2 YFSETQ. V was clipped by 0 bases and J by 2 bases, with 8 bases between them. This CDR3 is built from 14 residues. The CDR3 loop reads CASSLAVQQETQYF. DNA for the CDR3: TGCGCCAGCAGCTTGGCCGTACAGCAAGAGACCCAGTACTTC.

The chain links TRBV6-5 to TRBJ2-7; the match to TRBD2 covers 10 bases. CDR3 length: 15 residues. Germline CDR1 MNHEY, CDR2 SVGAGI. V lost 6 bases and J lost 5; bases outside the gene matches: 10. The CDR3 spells CASSSRAGGPDEQYF. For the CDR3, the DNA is TGTGCCAGCAGCTCCCGAGCGGGAGGGCCTGACGAGCAGTACTTC.

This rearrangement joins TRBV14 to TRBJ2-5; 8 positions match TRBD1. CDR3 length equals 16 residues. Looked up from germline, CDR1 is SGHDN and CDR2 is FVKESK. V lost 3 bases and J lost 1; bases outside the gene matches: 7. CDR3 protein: CASSQRRQGIQETQYF. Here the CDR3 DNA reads TGTGCCAGCAGCCAGCGGAGACAGGGGATCCAAGAGACCCAGTACTTC.

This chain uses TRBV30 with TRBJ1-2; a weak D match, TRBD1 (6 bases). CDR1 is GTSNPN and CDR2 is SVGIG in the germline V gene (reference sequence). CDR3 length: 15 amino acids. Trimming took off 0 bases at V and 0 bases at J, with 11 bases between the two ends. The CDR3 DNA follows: TGTGCCTGGAGTGTACCCAGGGGCCCTAACTATGGCTACACCTTC. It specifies CAWSVPRGPNYGYTF.

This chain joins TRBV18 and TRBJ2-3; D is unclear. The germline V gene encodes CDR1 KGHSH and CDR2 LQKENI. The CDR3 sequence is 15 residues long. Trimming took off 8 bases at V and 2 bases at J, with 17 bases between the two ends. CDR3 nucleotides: TGTGCCAGCGCCACCGTAGGAAACCCCACAGATACGCAGTATTTT. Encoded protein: CASATVGNPTDTQYF.

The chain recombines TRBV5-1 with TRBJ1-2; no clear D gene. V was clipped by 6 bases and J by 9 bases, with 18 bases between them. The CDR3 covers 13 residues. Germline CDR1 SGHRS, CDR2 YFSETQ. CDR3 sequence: CASTNTLDDRYTF. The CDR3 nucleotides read TGCGCCAGCACCAATACGCTGGACGATCGCTACACCTTC. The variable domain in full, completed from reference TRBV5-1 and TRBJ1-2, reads KAGVTQTPRYLIKTRGQQVTLSCSPISGHRSVSWYQQTPGQGLQFLFEYFSETQRNKGNFPGRFSGRQFSNSRSEMNVSTLELGDSALYLCASTNTLDDRYTFGSGTRLTVV.

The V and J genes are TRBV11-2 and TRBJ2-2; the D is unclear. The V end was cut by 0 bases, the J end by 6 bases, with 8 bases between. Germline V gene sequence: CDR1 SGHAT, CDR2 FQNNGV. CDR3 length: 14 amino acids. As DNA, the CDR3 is TGTGCCAGCAGCTTAGATGGGCGCGCCGGGGAGCTGTTTTTT. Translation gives CASSLDGRAGELFF.

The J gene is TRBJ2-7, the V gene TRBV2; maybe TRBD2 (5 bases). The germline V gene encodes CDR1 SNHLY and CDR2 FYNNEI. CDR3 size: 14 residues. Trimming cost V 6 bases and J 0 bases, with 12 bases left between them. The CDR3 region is CASREEVLSYEQYF. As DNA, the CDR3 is TGTGCCAGCAGAGAGGAGGTGCTCTCCTACGAGCAGTACTTC. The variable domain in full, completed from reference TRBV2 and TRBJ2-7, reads EPEVTQTPSHQVTQMGQEVILRCVPISNHLYFYWYRQILGQKVEFLVSFYNNEISEKSEIFDDQFSVERPDGSNFTLKIRSTKLEDSAMYFCASREEVLSYEQYFGPGTRLTVT.

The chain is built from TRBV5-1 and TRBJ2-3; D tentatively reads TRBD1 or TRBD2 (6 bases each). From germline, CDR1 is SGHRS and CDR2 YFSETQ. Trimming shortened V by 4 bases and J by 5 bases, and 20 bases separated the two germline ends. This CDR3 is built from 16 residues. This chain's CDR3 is CASSRETGRRGDTQYF. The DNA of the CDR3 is TGCGCCAGCAGCCGGGAGACAGGAAGAAGAGGAGATACGCAGTATTTT. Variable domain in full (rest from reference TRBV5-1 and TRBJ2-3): KAGVTQTPRYLIKTRGQQVTLSCSPISGHRSVSWYQQTPGQGLQFLFEYFSETQRNKGNFPGRFSGRQFSNSRSEMNVSTLELGDSALYLCASSRETGRRGDTQYFGPGTRLTVL.

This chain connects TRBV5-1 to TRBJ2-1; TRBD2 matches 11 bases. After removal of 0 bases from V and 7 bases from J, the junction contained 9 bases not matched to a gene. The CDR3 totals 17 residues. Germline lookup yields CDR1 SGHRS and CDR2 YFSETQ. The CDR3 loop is CASSLGALAGAGNEQFF. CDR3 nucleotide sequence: TGCGCCAGCAGCTTGGGGGCACTAGCGGGAGCCGGAAATGAGCAGTTCTTC.

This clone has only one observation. For the CDR3, the DNA is TGTGCCGTGAAGATCCTAGCGGGAGTGTACAATGAGCAGTTCTTC. Translation: CAVKILAGVYNEQFF. This chain connects TRBV6-1 to TRBJ2-1, with 10 bases aligning to TRBD2. With V trimmed by 11 bases and J by 4 bases, 11 bases remained unmatched. The CDR3 length is 15 residues. Looked up from germline, CDR1 is MNHNS and CDR2 is SASEGT.

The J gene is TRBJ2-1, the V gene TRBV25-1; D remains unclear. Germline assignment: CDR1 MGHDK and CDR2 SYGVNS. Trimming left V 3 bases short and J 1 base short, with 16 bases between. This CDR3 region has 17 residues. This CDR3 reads CASSDDSGTISYNEQFF. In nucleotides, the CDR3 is TGTGCCAGCAGTGATGACTCCGGCACCATTTCCTACAATGAGCAGTTCTTC.

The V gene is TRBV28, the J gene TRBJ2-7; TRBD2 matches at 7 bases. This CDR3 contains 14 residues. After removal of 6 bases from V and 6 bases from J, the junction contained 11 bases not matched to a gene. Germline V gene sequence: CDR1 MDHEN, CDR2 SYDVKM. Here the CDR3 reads CASSLGLDQREQYF. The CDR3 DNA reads TGTGCCAGCAGCCTTGGACTAGATCAGCGCGAGCAGTACTTC.

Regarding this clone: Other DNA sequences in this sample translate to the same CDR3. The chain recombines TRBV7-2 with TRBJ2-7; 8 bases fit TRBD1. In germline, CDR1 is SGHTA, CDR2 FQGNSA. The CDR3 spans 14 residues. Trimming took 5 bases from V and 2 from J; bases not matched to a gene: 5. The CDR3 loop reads CASSLGQGAYEQYF. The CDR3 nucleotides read TGTGCCAGCAGCCTAGGACAGGGTGCCTACGAGCAGTACTTC.